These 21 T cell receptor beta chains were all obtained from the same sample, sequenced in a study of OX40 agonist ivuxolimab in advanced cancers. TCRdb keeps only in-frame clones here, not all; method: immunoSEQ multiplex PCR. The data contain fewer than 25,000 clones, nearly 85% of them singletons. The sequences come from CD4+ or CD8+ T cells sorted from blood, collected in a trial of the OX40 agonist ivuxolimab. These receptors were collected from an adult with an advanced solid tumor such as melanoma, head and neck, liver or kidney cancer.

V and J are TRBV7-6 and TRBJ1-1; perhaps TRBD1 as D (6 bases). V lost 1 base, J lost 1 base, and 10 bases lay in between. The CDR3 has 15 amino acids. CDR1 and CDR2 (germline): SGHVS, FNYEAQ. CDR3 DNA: TGTGCCAGCAGCTTAGGTACAGGGAGGAACACTGAAGCTTTCTTT. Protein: CASSLGTGRNTEAFF.

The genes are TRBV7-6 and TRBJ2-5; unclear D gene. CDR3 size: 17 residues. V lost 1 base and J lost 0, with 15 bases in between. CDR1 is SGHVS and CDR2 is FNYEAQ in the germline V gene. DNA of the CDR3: TGTGCCAGCAGCTTAGAGGCTGGCGGAACGTACCAAGAGACCCAGTACTTC. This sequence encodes CASSLEAGGTYQETQYF.

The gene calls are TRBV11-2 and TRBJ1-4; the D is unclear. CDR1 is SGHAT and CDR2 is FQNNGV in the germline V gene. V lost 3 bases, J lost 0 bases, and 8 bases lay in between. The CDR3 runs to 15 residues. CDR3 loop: CASSFRYSTNEKLFF. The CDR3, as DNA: TGTGCCAGCAGCTTTAGGTATTCAACTAATGAAAAACTGTTTTTT.

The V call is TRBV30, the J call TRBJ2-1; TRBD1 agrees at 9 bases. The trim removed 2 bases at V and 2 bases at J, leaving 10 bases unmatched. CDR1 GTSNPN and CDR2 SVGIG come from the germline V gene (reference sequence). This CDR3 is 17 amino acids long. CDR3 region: CAWSNPPGQGTYNEQFF. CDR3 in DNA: TGTGCCTGGAGTAACCCCCCGGGACAGGGAACCTACAATGAGCAGTTCTTC. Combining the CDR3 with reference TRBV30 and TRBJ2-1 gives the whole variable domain SQTIHQWPATLVQPVGSPLSLECTVEGTSNPNLYWYRQAAGRGLQLLFYSVGIGQISSEVPQNLSASRPQDRQFILSSKKLLLSDSGFYLCAWSNPPGQGTYNEQFFGPGTRLTVL.

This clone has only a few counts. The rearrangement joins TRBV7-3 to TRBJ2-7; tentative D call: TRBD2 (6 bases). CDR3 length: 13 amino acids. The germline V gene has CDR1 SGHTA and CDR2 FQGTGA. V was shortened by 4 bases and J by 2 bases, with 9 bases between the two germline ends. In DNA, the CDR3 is TGTGCCAGCAGCTGGGGGGTAGCCTACGAGCAGTACTTC. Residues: CASSWGVAYEQYF. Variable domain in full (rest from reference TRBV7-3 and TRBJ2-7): GAGVSQTPSNKVTEKGKYVELRCDPISGHTALYWYRQSLGQGPEFLIYFQGTGAADDSGLPNDRFFAVRPEGSVSTLKIQRTERGDSAVYLCASSWGVAYEQYFGPGTRLTVT.

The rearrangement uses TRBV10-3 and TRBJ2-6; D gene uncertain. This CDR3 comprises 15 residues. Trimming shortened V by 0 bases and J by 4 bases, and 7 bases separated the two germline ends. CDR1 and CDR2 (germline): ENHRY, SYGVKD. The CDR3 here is CAISESLSGANVLTF. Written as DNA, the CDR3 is TGTGCCATCAGTGAGTCACTTTCCGGGGCCAACGTCCTGACTTTC.

The CDR3 spells CASRLTKSGKTEAFF. The CDR3 region has the DNA TGTGCCAGCAGGCTGACTAAGTCGGGGAAGACTGAAGCTTTCTTT. The chain has TRBV6-5 and TRBJ1-1; D ambiguous. Trimming pared 6 bases from V and 5 bases from J, leaving 19 bases between. CDR1 MNHEY and CDR2 SVGAGI come from the germline V gene. This CDR3 comprises 15 residues.

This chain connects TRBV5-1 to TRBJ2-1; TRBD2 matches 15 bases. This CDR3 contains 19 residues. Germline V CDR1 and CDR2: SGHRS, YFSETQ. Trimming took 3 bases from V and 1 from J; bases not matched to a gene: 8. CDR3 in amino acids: CASSYSGTSGGNSYNEQFF. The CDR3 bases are TGCGCCAGCAGCTACTCCGGGACTAGCGGGGGGAATTCCTACAATGAGCAGTTCTTC.

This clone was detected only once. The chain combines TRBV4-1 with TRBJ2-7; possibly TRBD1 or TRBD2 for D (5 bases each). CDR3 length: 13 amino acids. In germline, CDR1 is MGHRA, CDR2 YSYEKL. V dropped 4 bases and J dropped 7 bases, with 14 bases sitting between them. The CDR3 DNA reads TGCGCCAGCAGCCCTATCGGGAAGGGGGAGCAGTACTTC. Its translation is CASSPIGKGEQYF.

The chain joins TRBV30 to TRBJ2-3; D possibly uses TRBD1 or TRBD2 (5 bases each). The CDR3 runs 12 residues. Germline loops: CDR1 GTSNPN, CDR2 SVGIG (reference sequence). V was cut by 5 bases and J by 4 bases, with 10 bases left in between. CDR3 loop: CAWSRESDTQYF. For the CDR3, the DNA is TGTGCCTGGTCCAGGGAGTCAGATACGCAGTATTTT.

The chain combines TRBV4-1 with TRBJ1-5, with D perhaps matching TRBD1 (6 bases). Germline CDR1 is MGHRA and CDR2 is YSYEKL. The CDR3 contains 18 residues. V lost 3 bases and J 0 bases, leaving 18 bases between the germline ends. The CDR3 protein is CASSQARSGTNSNQPQHF. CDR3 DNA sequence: TGCGCCAGCAGCCAGGCCCGTTCGGGGACAAATAGCAATCAGCCCCAGCATTTT.

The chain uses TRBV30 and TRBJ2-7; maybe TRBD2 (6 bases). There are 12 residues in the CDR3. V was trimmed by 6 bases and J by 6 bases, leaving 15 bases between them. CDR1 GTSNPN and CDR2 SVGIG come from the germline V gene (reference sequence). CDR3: CACPTGGGEQYF. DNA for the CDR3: TGTGCCTGCCCCACCGGGGGAGGCGAGCAGTACTTC.

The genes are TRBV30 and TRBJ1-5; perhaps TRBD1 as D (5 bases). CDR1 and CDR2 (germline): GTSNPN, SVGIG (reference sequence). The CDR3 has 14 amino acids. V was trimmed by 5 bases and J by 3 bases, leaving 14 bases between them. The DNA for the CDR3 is TGTGCCTGGGGAAAGACAGCCGCCAATCAGCCCCAGCATTTT. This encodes CAWGKTAANQPQHF.

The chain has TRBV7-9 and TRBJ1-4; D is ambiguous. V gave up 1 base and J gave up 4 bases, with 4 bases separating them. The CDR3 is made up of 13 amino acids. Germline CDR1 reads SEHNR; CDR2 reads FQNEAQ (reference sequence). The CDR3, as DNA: TGTGCCAGCAGCTTAGGGGTTAATGAAAAACTGTTTTTT. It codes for CASSLGVNEKLFF.

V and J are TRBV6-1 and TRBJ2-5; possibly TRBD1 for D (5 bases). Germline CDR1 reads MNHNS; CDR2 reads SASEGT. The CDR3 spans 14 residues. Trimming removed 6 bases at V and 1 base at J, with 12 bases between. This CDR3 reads CASRPDSAQETQYF. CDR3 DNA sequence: TGTGCCAGCAGACCTGACAGTGCCCAAGAGACCCAGTACTTC.

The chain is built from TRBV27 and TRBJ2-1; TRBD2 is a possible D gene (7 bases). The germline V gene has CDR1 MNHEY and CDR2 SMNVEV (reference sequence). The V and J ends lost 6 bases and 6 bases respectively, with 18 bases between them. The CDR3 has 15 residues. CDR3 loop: CASRSVGGGGNEQFF. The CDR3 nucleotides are TGTGCCAGCAGATCAGTTGGAGGGGGGGGCAATGAGCAGTTCTTC.

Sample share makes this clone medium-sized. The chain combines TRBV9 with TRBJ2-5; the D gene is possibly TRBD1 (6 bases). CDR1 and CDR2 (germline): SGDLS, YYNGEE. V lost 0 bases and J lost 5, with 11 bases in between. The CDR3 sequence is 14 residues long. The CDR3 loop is CASSVAYRGETQYF. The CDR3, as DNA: TGTGCCAGCAGCGTAGCTTATAGGGGGGAGACCCAGTACTTC.

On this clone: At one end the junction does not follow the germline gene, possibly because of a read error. The CDR3 DNA is TGTGCCAGCAGCCCCCTCTGGACAGATCCCTTC. Amino acids: CASSPLWTDPF. The chain recombines TRBV7-9 with TRBJ2-7; a possible D gene is TRBD1 (6 bases). Germline V gene sequence: CDR1 SEHNR, CDR2 FQNEAQ (reference sequence). The CDR3 totals 11 residues.

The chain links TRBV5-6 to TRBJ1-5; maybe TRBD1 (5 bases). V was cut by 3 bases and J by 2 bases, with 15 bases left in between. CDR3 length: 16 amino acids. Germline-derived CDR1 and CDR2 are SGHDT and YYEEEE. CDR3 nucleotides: TGTGCCAGCAGCTCGACTAGACAGTGGGGCAATCAGCCCCAGCATTTT. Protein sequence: CASSSTRQWGNQPQHF.

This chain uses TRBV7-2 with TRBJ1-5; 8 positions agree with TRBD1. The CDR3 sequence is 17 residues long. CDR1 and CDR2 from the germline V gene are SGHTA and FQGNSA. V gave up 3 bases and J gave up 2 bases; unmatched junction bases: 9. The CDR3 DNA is TGTGCCAGCAGCTTCGGAGAGGGACAGGCGGGCAATCAGCCCCAGCATTTT. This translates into CASSFGEGQAGNQPQHF.

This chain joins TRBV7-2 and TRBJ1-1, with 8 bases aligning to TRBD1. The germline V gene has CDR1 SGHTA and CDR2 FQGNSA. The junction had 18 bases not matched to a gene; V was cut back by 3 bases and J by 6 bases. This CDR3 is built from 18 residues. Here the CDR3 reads CASSLGHDRDRTRSEAFF. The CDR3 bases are TGTGCCAGCAGCTTGGGTCATGACCGGGACAGGACCCGATCTGAAGCTTTCTTT.